This T cell receptor (beta chain) derives from a study of blood T cell repertoires in COVID-19. Turning to the study itself: Samples representing acute and convalescent COVID-19 were sourced from the United States, Italy and Spain. PBMCs, B-cell-depleted T cells, or T cells provided the cDNA or gDNA that made up the material.

Per the original methods: Estimation of nucleated cell counts relied on the amplification of reference gene primers. Sequencing was performed with immunoSEQ multiplex PCR; in TCRdb, only in-frame clones are kept and a portion is missing. D and trimming were read from the DNA, whereas the V and J calls and clone size are those reported in that table. The sample shows 250,000 to 350,000 clones, about nine tenths of them seen only once. V lost 2 bases and J 4 bases, leaving 11 bases between the germline ends. The CDR3 runs 13 residues. Germline CDR1 is SQVTM and CDR2 is ANQGSEA. This sequence was found in a woman aged 35 to 49 who had recovered from COVID-19. The chain couples TRBV29-1 to TRBJ2-5; perhaps TRBD1 as D (5 bases). Sample: peripheral blood. The CDR3 DNA is TGCAGCGTTGAAAAGGGGTTCGGAGAGACCCAGTACTTC. This codes for CSVEKGFGETQYF.